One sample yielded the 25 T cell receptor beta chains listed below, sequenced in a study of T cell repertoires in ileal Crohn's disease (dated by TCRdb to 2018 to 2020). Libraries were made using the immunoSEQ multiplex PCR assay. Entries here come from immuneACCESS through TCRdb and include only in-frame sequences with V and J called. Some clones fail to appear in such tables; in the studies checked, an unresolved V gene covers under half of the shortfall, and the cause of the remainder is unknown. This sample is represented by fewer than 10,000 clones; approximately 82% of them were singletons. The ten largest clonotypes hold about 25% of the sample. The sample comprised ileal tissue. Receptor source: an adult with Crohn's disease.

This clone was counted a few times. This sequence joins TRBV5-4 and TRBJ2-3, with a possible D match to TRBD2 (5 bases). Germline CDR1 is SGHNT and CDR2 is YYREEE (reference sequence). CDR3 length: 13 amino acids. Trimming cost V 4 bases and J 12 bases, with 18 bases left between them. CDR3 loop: CASSMRTGIEQYF. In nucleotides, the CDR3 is TGTGCCAGCAGCATGAGGACTGGGATCGAACAGTATTTT.

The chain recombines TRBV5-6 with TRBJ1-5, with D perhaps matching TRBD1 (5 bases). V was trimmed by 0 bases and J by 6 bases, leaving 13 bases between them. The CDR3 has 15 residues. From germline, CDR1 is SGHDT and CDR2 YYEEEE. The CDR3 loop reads CASSLAGVVSQPQHF. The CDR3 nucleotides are TGTGCCAGCAGCTTGGCGGGGGTAGTCAGTCAGCCCCAGCATTTT.

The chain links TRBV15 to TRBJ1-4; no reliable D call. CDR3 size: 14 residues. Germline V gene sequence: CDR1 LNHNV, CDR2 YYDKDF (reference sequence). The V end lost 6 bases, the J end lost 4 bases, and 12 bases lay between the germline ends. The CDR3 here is CATSTRRNNEKLFF. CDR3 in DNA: TGTGCCACCAGTACGAGGAGAAATAATGAAAAACTGTTTTTT.

The CDR3, as DNA: TGTGCCAGCAGCCCTCCGACAGTTACCCCTGAGCAGTACTTC. Protein product: CASSPPTVTPEQYF. The chain carries TRBV28 and TRBJ2-7; D possibly corresponds to TRBD1 (5 bases). Per the germline V gene, CDR1 is MDHEN and CDR2 is SYDVKM. Between the trimmed V and J ends, which lost 6 bases and 7 bases, there was a span of 19 bases. The CDR3 length is 14 residues.

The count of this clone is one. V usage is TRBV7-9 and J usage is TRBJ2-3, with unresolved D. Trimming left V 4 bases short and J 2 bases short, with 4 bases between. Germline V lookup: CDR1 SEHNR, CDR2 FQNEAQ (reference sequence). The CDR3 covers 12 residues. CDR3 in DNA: TGTGCCAGCAGCTCCTTCACAGATACGCAGTATTTT. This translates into CASSSFTDTQYF. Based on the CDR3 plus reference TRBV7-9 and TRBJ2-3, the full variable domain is DTGVSQNPRHKITKRGQNVTFRCDPISEHNRLYWYRQTLGQGPEFLTYFQNEAQLEKSRLLSDRFSAERPKGSFSTLEIQRTEQGDSAMYLCASSSFTDTQYFGPGTRLTVL.

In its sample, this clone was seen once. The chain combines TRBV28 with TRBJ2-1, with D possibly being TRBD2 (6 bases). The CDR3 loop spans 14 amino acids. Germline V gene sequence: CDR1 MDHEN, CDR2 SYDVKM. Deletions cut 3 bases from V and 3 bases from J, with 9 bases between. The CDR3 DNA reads TGTGCCAGCAGTTTGGGACTCATCTACAATGAGCAGTTCTTC. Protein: CASSLGLIYNEQFF.

The DNA for the CDR3 is TGTGCCAGCAGCAGGGACAGGGCTAATGAGCAGTTCTTC. Translation gives CASSRDRANEQFF. The V gene is TRBV5-6, the J gene TRBJ2-1, with 9 bases fitting TRBD1. Germline trimming cut 4 bases from V and 7 bases from J; bases unmatched to any gene: 3. In germline, CDR1 is SGHDT, CDR2 YYEEEE. The CDR3 consists of 13 residues.

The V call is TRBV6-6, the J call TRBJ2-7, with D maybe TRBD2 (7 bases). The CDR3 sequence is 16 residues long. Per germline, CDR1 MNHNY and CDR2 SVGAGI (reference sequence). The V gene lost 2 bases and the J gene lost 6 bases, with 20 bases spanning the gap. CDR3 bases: TGTGCCAGCAGTTACAATGGGGGGGCCCACCCGGGCGAGCAGTACTTC. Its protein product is CASSYNGGAHPGEQYF.

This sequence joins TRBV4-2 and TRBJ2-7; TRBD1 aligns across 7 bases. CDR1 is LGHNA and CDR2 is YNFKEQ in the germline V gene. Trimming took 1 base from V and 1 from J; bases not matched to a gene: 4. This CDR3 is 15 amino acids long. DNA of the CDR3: TGTGCCAGCAGCCAAGCCAGGGGGAGTTCCTACGAGCAGTACTTC. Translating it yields CASSQARGSSYEQYF.

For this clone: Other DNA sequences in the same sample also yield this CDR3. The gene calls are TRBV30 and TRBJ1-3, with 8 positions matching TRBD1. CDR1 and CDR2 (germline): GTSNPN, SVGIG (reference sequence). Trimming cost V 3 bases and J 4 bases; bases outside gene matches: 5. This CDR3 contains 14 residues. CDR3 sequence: CAWSGQGSGNTIYF. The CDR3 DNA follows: TGTGCCTGGAGCGGACAGGGATCCGGAAACACCATATATTTT.

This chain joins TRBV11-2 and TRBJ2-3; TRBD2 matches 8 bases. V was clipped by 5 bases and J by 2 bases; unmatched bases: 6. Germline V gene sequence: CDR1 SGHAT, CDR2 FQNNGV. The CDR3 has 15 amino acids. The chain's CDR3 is CASSLLAGYTDTQYF. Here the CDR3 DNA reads TGTGCCAGCAGCCTCCTAGCGGGCTACACAGATACGCAGTATTTT.

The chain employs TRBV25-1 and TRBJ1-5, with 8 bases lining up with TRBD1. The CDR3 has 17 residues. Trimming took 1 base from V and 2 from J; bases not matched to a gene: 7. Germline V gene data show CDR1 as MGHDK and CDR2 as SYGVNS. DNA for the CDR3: TGTGCCAGCAGTGAATGGTACAGGGGGGGCTGCAATCAGCCCCAGCATTTT. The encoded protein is CASSEWYRGGCNQPQHF.

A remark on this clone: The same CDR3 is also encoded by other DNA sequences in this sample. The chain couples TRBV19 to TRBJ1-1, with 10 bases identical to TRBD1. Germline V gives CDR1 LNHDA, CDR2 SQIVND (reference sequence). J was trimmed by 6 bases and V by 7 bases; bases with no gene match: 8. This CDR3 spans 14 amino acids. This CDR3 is CASIPGTGASEAFF. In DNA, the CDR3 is TGTGCCAGTATCCCCGGGACAGGGGCTTCTGAAGCTTTCTTT.

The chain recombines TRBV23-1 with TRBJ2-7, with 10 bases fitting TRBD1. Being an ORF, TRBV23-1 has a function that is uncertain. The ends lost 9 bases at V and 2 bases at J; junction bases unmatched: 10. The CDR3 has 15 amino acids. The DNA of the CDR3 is TGCGCCAGGGGGACAGGGGCCCAAAGGGCCTACGAGCAGTACTTC. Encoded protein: CARGTGAQRAYEQYF.

Here the CDR3 reads CASSTREEQFF. For the CDR3, the DNA is TGTGCCAGCAGTACTAGAGAGGAGCAGTTCTTC. V and J are TRBV2 and TRBJ2-1, with D possibly matching TRBD2 (5 bases). Germline CDR1 and CDR2: SNHLY and FYNNEI. V was pared by 5 bases and J by 10 bases, with 9 bases between. CDR3 size: 11 residues.

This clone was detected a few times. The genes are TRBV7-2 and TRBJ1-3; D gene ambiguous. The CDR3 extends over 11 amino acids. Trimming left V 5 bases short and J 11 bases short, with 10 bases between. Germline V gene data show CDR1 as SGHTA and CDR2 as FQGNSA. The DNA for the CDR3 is TGTGCCAGCAGCATCACCGGGGCCATATATTTT. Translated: CASSITGAIYF.

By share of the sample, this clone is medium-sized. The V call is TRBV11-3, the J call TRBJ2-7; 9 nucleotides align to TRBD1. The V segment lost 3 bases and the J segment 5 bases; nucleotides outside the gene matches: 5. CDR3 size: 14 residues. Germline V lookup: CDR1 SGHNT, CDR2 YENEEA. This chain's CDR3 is CASSFGQGNDEQYF. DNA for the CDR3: TGTGCCAGCAGCTTCGGACAGGGGAACGACGAGCAGTACTTC.

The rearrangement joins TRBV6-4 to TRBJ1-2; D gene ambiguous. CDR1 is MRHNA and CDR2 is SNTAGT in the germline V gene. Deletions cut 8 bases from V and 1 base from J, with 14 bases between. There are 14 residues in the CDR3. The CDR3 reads CASHSYDVNYGYTF. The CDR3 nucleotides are TGTGCCAGCCATAGCTACGACGTTAACTATGGCTACACCTTC.

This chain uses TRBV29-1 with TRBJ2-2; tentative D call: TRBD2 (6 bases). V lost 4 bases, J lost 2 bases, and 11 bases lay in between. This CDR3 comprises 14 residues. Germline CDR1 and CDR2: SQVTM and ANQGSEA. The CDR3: CSVGTGTNTGELFF. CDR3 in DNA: TGCAGCGTTGGTACCGGGACTAACACCGGGGAGCTGTTTTTT.

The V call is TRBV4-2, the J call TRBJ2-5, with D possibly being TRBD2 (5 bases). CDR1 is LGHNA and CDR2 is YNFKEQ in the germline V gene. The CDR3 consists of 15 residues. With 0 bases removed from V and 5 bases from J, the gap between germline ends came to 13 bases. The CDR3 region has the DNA TGTGCCAGCAGCCAAGAGAGTAGTCGGGATGAGACCCAGTACTTC. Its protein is CASSQESSRDETQYF.

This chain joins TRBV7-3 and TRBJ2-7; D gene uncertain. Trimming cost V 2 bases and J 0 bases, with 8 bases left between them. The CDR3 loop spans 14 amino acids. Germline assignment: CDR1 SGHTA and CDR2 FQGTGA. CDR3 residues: CASSLSRLSYEQYF. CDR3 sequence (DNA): TGTGCCAGCAGCTTATCGAGACTCTCCTACGAGCAGTACTTC.

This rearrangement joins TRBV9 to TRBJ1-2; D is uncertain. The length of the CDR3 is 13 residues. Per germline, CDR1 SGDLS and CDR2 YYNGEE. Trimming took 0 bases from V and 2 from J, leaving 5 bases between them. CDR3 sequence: CASSVEQNYGYTF. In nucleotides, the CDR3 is TGTGCCAGCAGCGTAGAACAGAACTATGGCTACACCTTC.

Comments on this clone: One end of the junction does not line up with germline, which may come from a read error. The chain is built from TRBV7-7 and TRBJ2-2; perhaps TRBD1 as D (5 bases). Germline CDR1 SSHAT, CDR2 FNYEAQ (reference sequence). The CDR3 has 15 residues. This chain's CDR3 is CASSLGGRTDRELFF. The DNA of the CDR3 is TGTGCTAGCAGCTTAGGTGGACGGACGGACAGGGAGCTGTTTTTT.

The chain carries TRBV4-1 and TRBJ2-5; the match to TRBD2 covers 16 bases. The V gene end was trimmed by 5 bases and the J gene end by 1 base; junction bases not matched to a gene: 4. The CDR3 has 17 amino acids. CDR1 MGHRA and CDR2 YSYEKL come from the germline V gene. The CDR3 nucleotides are TGCGCCAGCAGCGGGACTAGCGGGGGGGCCTTCCAAGAGACCCAGTACTTC. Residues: CASSGTSGGAFQETQYF.

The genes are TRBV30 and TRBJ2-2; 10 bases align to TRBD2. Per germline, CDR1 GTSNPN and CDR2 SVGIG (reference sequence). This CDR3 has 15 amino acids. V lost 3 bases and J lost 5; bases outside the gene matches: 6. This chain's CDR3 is CAWRGASGRTGELFF. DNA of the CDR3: TGTGCCTGGAGGGGGGCTAGCGGGAGAACCGGGGAGCTGTTTTTT.